The TCR beta chain under discussion was sequenced for a study of shared clonotypes between healthy human individuals. Every subset had its genomic DNA shared out evenly among several immunoSEQ plates. Profiled with immunoSEQ multiplex PCR; TCRdb holds only in-frame clones, not every one. The table has more than 2,000,000 clones, approximately 92% seen once. The CDR3 is 13 amino acids. Germline CDR1 is SGHVS and CDR2 is FNYEAQ. V was clipped by 5 bases and J by 6 bases, with 11 bases between them. Study donors comprised healthy, HIV-negative adults devoid of recent acute infection or vaccination. In the CD4+ fraction, cells were divided into CD45RA+ naive and CD45RA-negative memory subsets.

The TCR comes from a man aged 18 to 35 in good health. The V call is TRBV7-6, the J call TRBJ2-1; no firm D call. The sample consisted of naive CD4+ T cells sorted from blood. The subset here: CD45RA+ positively selected. This chain's CDR3 is CASSPPLGNEQFF. DNA of the CDR3: TGTGCCAGCAGCCCCCCTTTAGGCAATGAGCAGTTCTTC.